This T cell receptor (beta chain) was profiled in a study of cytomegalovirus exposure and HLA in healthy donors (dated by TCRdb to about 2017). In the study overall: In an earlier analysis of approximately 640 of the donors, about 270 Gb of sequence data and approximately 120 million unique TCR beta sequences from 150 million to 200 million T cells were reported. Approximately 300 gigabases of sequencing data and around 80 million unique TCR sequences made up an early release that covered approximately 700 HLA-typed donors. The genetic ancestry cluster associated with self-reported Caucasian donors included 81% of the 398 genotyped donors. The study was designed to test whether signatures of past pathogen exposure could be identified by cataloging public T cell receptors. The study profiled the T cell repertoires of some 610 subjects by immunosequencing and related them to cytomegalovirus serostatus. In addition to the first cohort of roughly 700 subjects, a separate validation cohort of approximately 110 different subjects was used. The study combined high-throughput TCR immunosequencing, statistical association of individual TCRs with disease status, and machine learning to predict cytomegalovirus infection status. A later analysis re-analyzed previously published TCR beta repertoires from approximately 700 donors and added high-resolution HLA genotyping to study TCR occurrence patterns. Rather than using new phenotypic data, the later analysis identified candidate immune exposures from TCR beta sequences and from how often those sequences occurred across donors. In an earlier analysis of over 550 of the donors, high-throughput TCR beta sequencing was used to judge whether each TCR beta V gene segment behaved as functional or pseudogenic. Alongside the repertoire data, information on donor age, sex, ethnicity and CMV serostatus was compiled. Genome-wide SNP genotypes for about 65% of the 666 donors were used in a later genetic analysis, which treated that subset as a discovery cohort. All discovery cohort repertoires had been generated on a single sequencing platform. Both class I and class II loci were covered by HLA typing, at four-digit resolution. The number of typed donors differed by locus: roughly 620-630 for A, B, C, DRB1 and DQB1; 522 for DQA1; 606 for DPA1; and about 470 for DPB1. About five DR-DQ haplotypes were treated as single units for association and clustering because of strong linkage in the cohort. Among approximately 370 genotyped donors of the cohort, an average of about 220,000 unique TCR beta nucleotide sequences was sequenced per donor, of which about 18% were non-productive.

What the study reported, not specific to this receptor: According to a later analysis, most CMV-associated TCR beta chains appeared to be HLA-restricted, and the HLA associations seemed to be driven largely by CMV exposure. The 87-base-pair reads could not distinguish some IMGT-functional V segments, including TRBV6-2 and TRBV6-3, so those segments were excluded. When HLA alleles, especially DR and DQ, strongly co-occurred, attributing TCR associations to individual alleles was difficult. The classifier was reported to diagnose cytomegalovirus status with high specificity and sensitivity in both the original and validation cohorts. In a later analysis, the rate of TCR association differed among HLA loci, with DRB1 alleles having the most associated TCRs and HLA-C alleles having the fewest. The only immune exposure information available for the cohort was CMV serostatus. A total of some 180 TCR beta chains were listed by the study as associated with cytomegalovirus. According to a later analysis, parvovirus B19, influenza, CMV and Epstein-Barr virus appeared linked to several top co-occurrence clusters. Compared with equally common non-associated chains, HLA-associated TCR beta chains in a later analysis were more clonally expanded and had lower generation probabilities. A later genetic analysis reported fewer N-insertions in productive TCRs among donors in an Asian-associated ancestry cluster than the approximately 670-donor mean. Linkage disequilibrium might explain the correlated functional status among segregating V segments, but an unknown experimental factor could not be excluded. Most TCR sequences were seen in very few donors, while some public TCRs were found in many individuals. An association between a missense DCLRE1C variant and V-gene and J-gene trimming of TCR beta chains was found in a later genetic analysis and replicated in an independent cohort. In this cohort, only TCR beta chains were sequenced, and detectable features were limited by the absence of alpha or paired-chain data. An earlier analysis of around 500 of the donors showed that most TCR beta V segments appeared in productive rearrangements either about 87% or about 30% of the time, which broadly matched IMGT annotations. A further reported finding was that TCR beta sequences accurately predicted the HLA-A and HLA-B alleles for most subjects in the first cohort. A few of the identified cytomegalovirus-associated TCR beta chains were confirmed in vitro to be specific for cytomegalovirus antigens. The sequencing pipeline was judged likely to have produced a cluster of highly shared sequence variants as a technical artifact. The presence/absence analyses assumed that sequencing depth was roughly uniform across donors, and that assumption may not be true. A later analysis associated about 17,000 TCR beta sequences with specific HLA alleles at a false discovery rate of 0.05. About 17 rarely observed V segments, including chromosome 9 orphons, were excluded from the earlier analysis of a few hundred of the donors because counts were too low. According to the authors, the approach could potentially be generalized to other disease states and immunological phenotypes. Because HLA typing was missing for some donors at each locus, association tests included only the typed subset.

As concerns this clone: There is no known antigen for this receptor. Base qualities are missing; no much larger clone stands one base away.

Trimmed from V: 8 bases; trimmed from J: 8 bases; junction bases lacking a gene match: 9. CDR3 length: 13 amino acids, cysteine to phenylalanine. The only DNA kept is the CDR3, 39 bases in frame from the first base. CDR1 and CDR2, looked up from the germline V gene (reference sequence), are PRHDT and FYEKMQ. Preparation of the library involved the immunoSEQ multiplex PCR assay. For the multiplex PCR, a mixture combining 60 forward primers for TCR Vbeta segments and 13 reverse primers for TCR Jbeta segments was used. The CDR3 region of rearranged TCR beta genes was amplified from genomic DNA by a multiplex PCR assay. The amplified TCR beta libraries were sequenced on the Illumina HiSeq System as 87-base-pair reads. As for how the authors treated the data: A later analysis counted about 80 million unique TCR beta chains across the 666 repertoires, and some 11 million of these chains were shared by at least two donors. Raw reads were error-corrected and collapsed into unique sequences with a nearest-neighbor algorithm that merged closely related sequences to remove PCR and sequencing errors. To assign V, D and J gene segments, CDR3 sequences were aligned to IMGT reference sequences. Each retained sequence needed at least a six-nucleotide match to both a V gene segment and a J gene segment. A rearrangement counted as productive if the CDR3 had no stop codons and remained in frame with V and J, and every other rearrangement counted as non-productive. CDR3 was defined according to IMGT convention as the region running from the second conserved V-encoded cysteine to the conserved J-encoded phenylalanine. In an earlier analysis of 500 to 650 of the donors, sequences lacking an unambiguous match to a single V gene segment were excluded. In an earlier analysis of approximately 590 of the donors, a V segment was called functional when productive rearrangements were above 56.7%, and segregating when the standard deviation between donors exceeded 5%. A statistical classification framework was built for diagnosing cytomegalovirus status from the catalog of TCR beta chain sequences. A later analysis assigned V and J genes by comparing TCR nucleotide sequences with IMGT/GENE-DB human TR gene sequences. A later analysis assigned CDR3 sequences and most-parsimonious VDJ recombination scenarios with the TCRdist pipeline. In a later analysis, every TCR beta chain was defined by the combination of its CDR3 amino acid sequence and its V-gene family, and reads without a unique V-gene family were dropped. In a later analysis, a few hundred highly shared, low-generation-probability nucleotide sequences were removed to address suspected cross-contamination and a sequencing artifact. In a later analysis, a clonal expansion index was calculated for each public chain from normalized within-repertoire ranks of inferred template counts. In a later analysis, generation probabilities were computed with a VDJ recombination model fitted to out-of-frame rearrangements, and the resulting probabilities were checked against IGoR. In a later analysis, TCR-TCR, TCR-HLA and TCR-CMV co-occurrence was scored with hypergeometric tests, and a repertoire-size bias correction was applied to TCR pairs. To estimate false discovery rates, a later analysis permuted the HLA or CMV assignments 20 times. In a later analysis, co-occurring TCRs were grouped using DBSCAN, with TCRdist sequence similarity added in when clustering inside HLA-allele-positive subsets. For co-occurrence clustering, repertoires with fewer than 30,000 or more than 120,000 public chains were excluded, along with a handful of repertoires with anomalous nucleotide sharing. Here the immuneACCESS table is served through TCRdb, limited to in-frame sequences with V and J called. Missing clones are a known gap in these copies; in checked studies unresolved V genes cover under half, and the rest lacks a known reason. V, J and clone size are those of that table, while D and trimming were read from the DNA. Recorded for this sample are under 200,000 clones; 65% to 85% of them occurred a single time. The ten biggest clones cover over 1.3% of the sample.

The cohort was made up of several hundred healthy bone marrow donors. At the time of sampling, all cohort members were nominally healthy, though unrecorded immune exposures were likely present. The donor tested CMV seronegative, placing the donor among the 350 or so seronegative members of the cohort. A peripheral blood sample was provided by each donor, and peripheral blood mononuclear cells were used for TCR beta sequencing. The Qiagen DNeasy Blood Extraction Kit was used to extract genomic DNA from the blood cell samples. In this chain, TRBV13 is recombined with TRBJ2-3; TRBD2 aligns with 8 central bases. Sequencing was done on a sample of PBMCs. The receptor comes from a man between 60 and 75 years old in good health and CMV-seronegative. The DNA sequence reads TGTGCCAGCTACATTAGCGGGGCCCTTACGCAGTATTTT. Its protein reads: CASYISGALTQYF.